The clone carrying this T cell receptor (beta chain) was seen a handful of times. Its antigen is currently unknown. This record comes from a study of blood T cells in healthy people across ages. Points from the study as a whole: There was a strong correlation between TCR beta diversity and naive T cell percentage.

Using a J-beta primer mix together with a sample-barcoded 5' primer, a second PCR was run for roughly 7 to 12 cycles. In TCRdb, the 5' RACE reads were re-called with MiXCR into one record per CDR3 protein. Of 1.4 million or so distinct CDR3 sequences listed, 40% to 45% are singletons. The sequenced sample consisted of blood. This clonotype originated in a young woman in good health.

The CDR3 here is CASSLVVYFGNEQFF. DNA for the CDR3: TGTGCCAGCAGCTTAGTGGTTTATTTCGGCAATGAGCAGTTCTTC. The chain has TRBV7-9 and TRBJ2-1; D gene uncertain. With 1 base removed from V and 6 bases from J, the gap between germline ends came to 13 bases. There are 15 residues in the CDR3. Germline CDR1 and CDR2: SEHNR and FQNEAQ (reference sequence). The complete variable domain, with remaining parts taken from reference TRBV7-9 and TRBJ2-1, reads DTGVSQNPRHKITKRGQNVTFRCDPISEHNRLYWYRQTLGQGPEFLTYFQNEAQLEKSRLLSDRFSAERPKGSFSTLEIQRTEQGDSAMYLCASSLVVYFGNEQFFGPGTRLTVL.